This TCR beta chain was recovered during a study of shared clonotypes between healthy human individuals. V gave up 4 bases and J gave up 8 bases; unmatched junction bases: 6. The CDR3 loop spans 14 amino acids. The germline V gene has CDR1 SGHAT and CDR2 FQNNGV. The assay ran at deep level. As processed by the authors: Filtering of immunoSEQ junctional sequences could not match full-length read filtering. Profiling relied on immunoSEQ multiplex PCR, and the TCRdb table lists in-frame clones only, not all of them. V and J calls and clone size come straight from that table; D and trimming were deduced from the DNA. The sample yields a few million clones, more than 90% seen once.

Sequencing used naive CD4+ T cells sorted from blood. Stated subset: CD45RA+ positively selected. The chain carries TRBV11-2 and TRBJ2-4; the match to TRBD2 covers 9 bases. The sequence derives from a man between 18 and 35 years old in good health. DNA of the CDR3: TGTGCCAGCAGCTCGCCTAGCGGGGCGGACATTCAGTACTTC. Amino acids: CASSSPSGADIQYF.